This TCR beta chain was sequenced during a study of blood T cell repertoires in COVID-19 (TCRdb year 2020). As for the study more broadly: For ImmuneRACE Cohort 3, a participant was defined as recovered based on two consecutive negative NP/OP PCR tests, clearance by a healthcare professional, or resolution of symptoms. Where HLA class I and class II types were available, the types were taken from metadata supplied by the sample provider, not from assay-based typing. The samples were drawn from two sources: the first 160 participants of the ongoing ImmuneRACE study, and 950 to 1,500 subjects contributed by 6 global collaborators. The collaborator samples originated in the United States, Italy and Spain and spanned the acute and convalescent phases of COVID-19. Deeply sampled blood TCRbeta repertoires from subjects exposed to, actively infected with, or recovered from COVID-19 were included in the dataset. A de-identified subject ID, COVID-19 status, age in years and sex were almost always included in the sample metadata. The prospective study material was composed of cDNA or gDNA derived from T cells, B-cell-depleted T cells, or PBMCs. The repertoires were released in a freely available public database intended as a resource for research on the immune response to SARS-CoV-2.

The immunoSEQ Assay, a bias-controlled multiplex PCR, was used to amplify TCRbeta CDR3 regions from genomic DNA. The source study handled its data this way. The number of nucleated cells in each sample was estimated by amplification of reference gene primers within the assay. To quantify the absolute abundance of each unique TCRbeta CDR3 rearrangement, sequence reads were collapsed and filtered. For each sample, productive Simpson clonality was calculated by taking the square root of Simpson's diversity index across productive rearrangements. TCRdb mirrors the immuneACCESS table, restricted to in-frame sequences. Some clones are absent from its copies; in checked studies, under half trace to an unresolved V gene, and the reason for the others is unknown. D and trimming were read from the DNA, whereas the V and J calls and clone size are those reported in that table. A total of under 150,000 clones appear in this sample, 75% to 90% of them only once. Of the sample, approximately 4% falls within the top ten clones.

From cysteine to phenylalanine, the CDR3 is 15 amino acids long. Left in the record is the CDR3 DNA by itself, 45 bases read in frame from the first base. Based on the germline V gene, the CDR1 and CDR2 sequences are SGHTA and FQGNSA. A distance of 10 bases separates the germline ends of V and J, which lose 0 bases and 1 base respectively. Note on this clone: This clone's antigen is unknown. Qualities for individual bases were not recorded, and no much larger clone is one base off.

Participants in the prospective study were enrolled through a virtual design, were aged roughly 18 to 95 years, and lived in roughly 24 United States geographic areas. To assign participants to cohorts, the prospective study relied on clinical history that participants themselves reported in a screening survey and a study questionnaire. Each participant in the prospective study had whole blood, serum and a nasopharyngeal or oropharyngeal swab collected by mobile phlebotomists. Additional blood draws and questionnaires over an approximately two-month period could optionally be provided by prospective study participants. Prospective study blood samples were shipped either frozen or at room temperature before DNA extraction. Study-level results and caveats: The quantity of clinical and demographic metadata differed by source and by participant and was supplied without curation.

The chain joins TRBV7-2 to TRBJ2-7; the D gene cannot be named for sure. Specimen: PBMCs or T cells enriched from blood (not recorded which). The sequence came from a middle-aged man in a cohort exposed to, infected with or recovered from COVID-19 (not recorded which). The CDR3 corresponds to CASSLATKISYEQYF. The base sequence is TGTGCCAGCAGCTTAGCGACAAAGATATCCTACGAGCAGTACTTC. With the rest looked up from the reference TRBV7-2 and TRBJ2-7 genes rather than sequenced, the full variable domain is GAGVSQSPSNKVTEKGKDVELRCDPISGHTALYWYRQSLGQGLEFLIYFQGNSAPDKSGLPSDRFSAERTGGSVSTLTIQRTQQEDSAVYLCASSLATKISYEQYFGPGTRLTVT.